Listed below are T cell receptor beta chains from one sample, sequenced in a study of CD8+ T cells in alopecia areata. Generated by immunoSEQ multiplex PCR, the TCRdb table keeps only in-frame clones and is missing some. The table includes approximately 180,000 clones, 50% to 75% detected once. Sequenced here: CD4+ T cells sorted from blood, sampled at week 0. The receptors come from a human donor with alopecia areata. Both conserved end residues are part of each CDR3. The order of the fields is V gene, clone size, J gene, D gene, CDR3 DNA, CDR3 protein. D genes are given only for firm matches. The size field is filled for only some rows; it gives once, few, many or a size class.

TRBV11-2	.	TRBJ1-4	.	TGTGCCAGCAGCACCACAAGATCAACTAATGAAAAACTGTTTTTT	CASSTTRSTNEKLFF
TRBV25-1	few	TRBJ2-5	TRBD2	TGTGCCAGCAGTAATAGCCTAGCGGAGGAGACCCAGTACTTC	CASSNSLAEETQYF
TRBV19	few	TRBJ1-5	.	TGTGCCAGTGCCCCCCAGGGGACCAATCAGCCCCAGCATTTT	CASAPQGTNQPQHF
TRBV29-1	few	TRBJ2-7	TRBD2	TGCAGCGTTGCGGCGGGGGGGCTTGAGCAGTACTTC	CSVAAGGLEQYF
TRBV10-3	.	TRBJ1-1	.	TGTGCCATGGCGGGGGACCTGAACACTGAAGCTTTCTTT	CAMAGDLNTEAFF
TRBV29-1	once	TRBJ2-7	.	TGCAGCGTTGCCTACGGGGGAAGTTACGAGCAGTACTTC	CSVAYGGSYEQYF
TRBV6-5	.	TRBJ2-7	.	TGTGCCAGCTTCGACTCCTACGAGCAGTACTTC	CASFDSYEQYF
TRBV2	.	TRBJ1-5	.	TGTGCCAGCAGTGAAGGGGGCATGGGAAATCAGCCCCAGCATTTT	CASSEGGMGNQPQHF
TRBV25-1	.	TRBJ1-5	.	TGTGCCAGCAAGGACGGCCGCGGGAATCAGCCCCAGCATTTT	CASKDGRGNQPQHF
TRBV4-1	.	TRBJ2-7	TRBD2	TGCGCCAGCAGCCTTATGCCCGTTAGGACTAGCGGTCCCTACGAGCAGTACTTC	CASSLMPVRTSGPYEQYF
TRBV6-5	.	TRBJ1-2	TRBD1	TGTGCCAGCAGTTATGGACAGGGGCTTTTTATAGGCTACACCTTC	CASSYGQGLFIGYTF
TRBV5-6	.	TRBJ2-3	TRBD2	TGTGCCAGCAGCTCCACCCTAGCGGGGGAAACAGATACGCAGTATTTT	CASSSTLAGETDTQYF
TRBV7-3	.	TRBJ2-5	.	TGTGCCAGCAGCTTATCCACCCGGGAGACCCAGTACTTC	CASSLSTRETQYF
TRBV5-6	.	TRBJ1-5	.	TGTGCCAGCAGCTTAGGTCGGCAGCAGTTCAGCAATCAGCCCCAGCATTTT	CASSLGRQQFSNQPQHF
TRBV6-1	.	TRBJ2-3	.	TGTGCCAGCAGTGAATCACCCGGGTCCCGCACAGATACGCAGTATTTT	CASSESPGSRTDTQYF
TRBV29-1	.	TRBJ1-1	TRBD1	TGCAGCGCCGAGGACAGGGCAACGCGAGTCGCTGAAGCTTTCTTT	CSAEDRATRVAEAFF
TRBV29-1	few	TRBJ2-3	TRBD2	TGCAGCGTTGAAGGTGGACTAGCGGGGGGGACCACAGATACGCAGTATTTT	CSVEGGLAGGTTDTQYF
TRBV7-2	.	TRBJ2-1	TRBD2	TGTGCCAGCAGCTTAGAGGCGGGGGGTTACAATGAGCAGTTCTTC	CASSLEAGGYNEQFF
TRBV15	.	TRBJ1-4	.	TGTGCCACCAGCAGAGAGCGGGGATCGTCAGAAAAACTGTTTTTT	CATSRERGSSEKLFF
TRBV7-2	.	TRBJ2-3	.	TGTGCCAGCAGCCCGCAGGGGTATAATACGCAGTATTTT	CASSPQGYNTQYF
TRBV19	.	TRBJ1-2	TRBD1	TGTGCCAGTAGTATGGCAATTTCGACAGGGGACAAAGGTGGCTACACCTTC	CASSMAISTGDKGGYTF
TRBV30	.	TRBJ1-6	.	TGTGCCTGGAGTGTACGCTCTAACCCCCTCCACTTT	CAWSVRSNPLHF
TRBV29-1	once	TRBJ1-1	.	TGCAGCGTCTTAAGACCGACAGGCGGGACTGAAGCTTTCTTT	CSVLRPTGGTEAFF
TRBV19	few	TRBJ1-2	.	TGTGCCAGTAGTCCGAAGTCAGGGAGGAACTATGGCTACACCTTC	CASSPKSGRNYGYTF
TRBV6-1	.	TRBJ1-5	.	TGTGCCAGCAGTGAAGACGGTCACCAGCATTTT	CASSEDGHQHF
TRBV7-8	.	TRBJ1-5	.	TGTGCCAGCCGACTGGGGTCGAGCAATCAGCCCCAGCATTTT	CASRLGSSNQPQHF
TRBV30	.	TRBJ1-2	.	TGTGCCTGGAGTGAGGGACGGAGCTATGGCTACACCTTC	CAWSEGRSYGYTF
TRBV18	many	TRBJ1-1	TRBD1	TGTGCCAGCTCACCACAGAGACAGGGTAAAGAAGCTTTCTTT	CASSPQRQGKEAFF
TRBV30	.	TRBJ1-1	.	TGTGCCTGGAGTGGGGGCGGGGGACGGACTGAAGCTTTCTTT	CAWSGGGGRTEAFF
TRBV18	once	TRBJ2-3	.	TGTGCCAGCTCGCCAGGGGCACCAAACACAGATACGCAGTATTTT	CASSPGAPNTDTQYF
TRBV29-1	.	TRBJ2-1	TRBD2	TGCAGCGTTGAAGATCTATTGTCCGGGGGGATGGTCTTC	CSVEDLLSGGMVF
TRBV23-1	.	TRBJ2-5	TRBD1	TGCGCCAGCATCCCACAGGGGTACCAAGAGACCCAGTACTTC	CASIPQGYQETQYF
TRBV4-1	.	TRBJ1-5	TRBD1	TGCGCCAGCAGCTCTCAGGGGGCAACGTACGAGCCCCAGCATTTT	CASSSQGATYEPQHF
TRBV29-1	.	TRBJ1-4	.	TGCAGCGTTGCTAGTTCCGGACATGAAAAACTGTTTTTT	CSVASSGHEKLFF
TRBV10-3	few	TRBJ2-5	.	TGTGCCGCGGACAACGGGGAGACCCAGTACTTC	CAADNGETQYF